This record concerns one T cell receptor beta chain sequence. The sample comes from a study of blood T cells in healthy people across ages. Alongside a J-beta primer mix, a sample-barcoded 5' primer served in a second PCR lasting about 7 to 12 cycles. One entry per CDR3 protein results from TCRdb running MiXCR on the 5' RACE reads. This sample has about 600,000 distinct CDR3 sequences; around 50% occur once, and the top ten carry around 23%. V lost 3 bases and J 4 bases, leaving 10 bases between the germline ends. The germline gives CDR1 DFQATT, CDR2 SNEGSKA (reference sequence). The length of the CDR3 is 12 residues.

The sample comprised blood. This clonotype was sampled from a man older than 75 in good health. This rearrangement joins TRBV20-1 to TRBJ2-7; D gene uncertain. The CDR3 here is CSARGRPYEQYF. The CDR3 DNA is TGCAGTGCTAGGGGCAGACCTTACGAGCAGTACTTC.